One and the same sample provided the 23 T cell receptor beta chains below, sequenced in a study of cytomegalovirus exposure and HLA in healthy donors. 13 Jbeta primers and 60 Vbeta primers were used for the PCR. Here immunoSEQ multiplex PCR was the method, and the copy in TCRdb shows in-frame clones only, minus some. The top ten clones hold about 5% of a sample with about 140,000 clones, roughly three quarters of them seen once. Material: PBMCs. These receptors were collected from a male donor in good health and CMV-seronegative.

This clone was seen more than once but under ten times. The J gene is TRBJ2-7, the V gene TRBV28; 7 bases match TRBD1. Germline assignment: CDR1 MDHEN and CDR2 SYDVKM. CDR3 length: 14 amino acids. Unmatched junction bases numbered 5, after V lost 3 bases and J lost 3 bases. The CDR3 DNA sequence: TGTGCCAGCAGTTTGGGGAACAGGGGCTACGAGCAGTACTTC. It translates to CASSLGNRGYEQYF.

The V call is TRBV28, the J call TRBJ1-2; TRBD1 matches 10 bases. The CDR3 contains 16 residues. CDR1 MDHEN and CDR2 SYDVKM come from the germline V gene. Trimming removed 4 bases from V and 6 bases from J; junction bases left unmatched: 11. CDR3 sequence (DNA): TGTGCCAGCAGTTCCTCACACCGGGACAGGGGCCATGGCTACACCTTC. Its translation is CASSSSHRDRGHGYTF.

This rearrangement joins TRBV30 to TRBJ2-1; 7 bases align to TRBD2. The CDR3 extends over 13 amino acids. With V trimmed by 5 bases and J by 2 bases, 3 bases remained unmatched. The germline gives CDR1 GTSNPN, CDR2 SVGIG (reference sequence). The CDR3, as DNA: TGTGCCTGGGCCGGACTAGCCTACAATGAGCAGTTCTTC. It is translated as CAWAGLAYNEQFF. Full variable domain (missing parts from reference TRBV30 and TRBJ2-1): SQTIHQWPATLVQPVGSPLSLECTVEGTSNPNLYWYRQAAGRGLQLLFYSVGIGQISSEVPQNLSASRPQDRQFILSSKKLLLSDSGFYLCAWAGLAYNEQFFGPGTRLTVL.

V usage is TRBV6-5 and J usage is TRBJ2-3; 7 bases line up with TRBD2. Germline V CDR1 and CDR2: MNHEY, SVGAGI. The V gene end was trimmed by 6 bases and the J gene end by 4 bases; junction bases not matched to a gene: 4. The length of the CDR3 is 13 residues. CDR3 nucleotides: TGTGCCAGCAGCCCAGGACTAGCAGATACGCAGTATTTT. Its translation is CASSPGLADTQYF.

The rearrangement links TRBV27 to TRBJ1-5; D is ambiguous. CDR1 is MNHEY, CDR2 SMNVEV, per germline (reference sequence). V gave up 2 bases and J gave up 1 base, with 3 bases separating them. The CDR3 covers 13 residues. The CDR3 region is CASSLSSNQPQHF. CDR3 bases: TGTGCCAGCAGTTTAAGCAGCAATCAGCCCCAGCATTTT.

Written as DNA, the CDR3 is TGTGCCAGCAGTCCACTACGGCAGGGCTACACCTTC. Encoded protein: CASSPLRQGYTF. This sequence joins TRBV7-2 and TRBJ1-2; D remains ambiguous. Per the germline V gene, CDR1 is SGHTA and CDR2 is FQGNSA. This CDR3 contains 12 residues. Trimming took 6 bases from V and 8 from J, leaving 13 bases between them.

V gene TRBV6-6 combines with J gene TRBJ1-1, with unresolved D. In germline, CDR1 is MNHNY, CDR2 SVGAGI (reference sequence). V lost 6 bases, J lost 2 bases, and 7 bases lay in between. The CDR3 spans 12 residues. The CDR3 loop is CASRITNTEAFF. CDR3 bases: TGTGCCAGCAGAATAACTAACACTGAAGCTTTCTTT.

The V gene is TRBV29-1, the J gene TRBJ1-1, with TRBD1 matching over 7 bases. J was trimmed by 1 base and V by 7 bases; bases with no gene match: 6. Germline CDR1 reads SQVTM; CDR2 reads ANQGSEA. The CDR3 consists of 13 residues. CDR3 region: CSASQGTNTEAFF. The CDR3 nucleotides read TGCAGCGCCTCACAGGGGACGAACACTGAAGCTTTCTTT.

V and J are TRBV27 and TRBJ2-1, with TRBD2 identical over 11 bases. The trim removed 6 bases at V and 4 bases at J, leaving 8 bases unmatched. This CDR3 spans 16 amino acids. The germline CDR1 and CDR2 sequences are MNHEY and SMNVEV (reference sequence). CDR3 in amino acids: CASRRQGLADYNEQFF. The CDR3 DNA sequence: TGTGCCAGCAGACGTCAGGGACTAGCGGATTACAATGAGCAGTTCTTC.

This clone turned up a few times. The V and J genes are TRBV5-1 and TRBJ2-7; D perhaps matches TRBD2 (6 bases). V was pared by 3 bases and J by 9 bases, with 19 bases between. The CDR3 is made up of 14 amino acids. CDR1 is SGHRS and CDR2 is YFSETQ in the germline V gene. CDR3 in DNA: TGCGCCAGCAGCTCCACCCGGGACTTACGGCGGCAGTACTTC. Encoded protein: CASSSTRDLRRQYF.

The sample holds a few counts of this clone. The DNA for the CDR3 is TGCGCCAGCAGTGATACCAGCGGGGGGGCCGGGACCCAGTACTTC. This gives the protein CASSDTSGGAGTQYF. The chain employs TRBV10-2 and TRBJ2-5, with TRBD2 matching 10 bases. The V gene end was trimmed by 3 bases and the J gene end by 7 bases; junction bases not matched to a gene: 8. The CDR3 spans 15 residues. Germline assignment: CDR1 WSHSY and CDR2 SAAADI.

This sequence joins TRBV21-1 and TRBJ2-3; the table calls TRBD2, which could not be checked here. TRBV21-1 is an annotated pseudogene. This CDR3 comprises 15 residues. The CDR3 sequence is CASSKGGAGTDTQYF. The CDR3 DNA reads as TGTGCCAGCAGCAAAGGCGGGGCGGGGACAGATACGCAGTATTTT.

This chain links TRBV2 with TRBJ1-2, with TRBD1 matching over 8 bases. Germline V gene lookup returns CDR1 SNHLY and CDR2 FYNNEI. The CDR3 is 15 residues long. V shed 7 bases and J 4 bases; nucleotides not matched to a gene: 11. The CDR3 bases are TGTGCCAGCACCCCGAGGGAGACAGGGGCCTATGGCTACACCTTC. It encodes CASTPRETGAYGYTF.

This clone occurred once. The chain combines TRBV29-1 with TRBJ1-6; D might be TRBD1 (5 bases). V dropped 5 bases and J dropped 8 bases, with 16 bases sitting between them. CDR1 is SQVTM and CDR2 is ANQGSEA in the germline V gene. The CDR3 runs 14 residues. CDR3: CSVTFGGVDSPLHF. Here the CDR3 DNA reads TGCAGCGTTACCTTCGGGGGGGTTGATTCACCCCTCCACTTT.

Here the CDR3 reads CASGGSRLNEQYF. In nucleotides, the CDR3 is TGTGCCAGCGGGGGCAGCCGCCTGAACGAGCAGTACTTC. The genes are TRBV27 and TRBJ2-7, with D possibly TRBD1 on 6 matching bases. CDR3 length equals 13 residues. The germline V gene has CDR1 MNHEY and CDR2 SMNVEV (reference sequence). Trimming took off 8 bases at V and 5 bases at J, with 16 bases between the two ends.

The CDR3 sequence: CASSSTGYTEAFF. Here the CDR3 DNA reads TGCGCCAGCAGTTCGACAGGGTACACTGAAGCTTTCTTT. The chain joins TRBV5-1 to TRBJ1-1; TRBD1 matches 7 bases. The germline V gene encodes CDR1 SGHRS and CDR2 YFSETQ. The CDR3 runs to 13 residues. The V segment lost 5 bases and the J segment 3 bases; nucleotides outside the gene matches: 4. The full variable domain, rest sourced from reference TRBV5-1 and TRBJ1-1, is KAGVTQTPRYLIKTRGQQVTLSCSPISGHRSVSWYQQTPGQGLQFLFEYFSETQRNKGNFPGRFSGRQFSNSRSEMNVSTLELGDSALYLCASSSTGYTEAFFGQGTRLTVV.

The gene calls are TRBV13 and TRBJ1-6, with 8 bases fitting TRBD1. This CDR3 has 15 amino acids. The germline gives CDR1 PRHDT, CDR2 FYEKMQ (reference sequence). Trimming took 5 bases from V and 9 from J; bases not matched to a gene: 9. In DNA form, the CDR3 reads TGTGCCAGCAGCACAACCGGGACAGGTGGTTCACCCCTCCACTTT. Encoded protein: CASSTTGTGGSPLHF.

The chain employs TRBV4-1 and TRBJ1-3; a weak D match, TRBD1 (5 bases). Germline V CDR1 and CDR2: MGHRA, YSYEKL. V lost 0 bases and J lost 3, with 18 bases in between. CDR3 size: 18 residues. The CDR3 reads CASSQDRGRGTNGNTIYF. The CDR3 DNA sequence: TGCGCCAGCAGCCAAGATCGAGGTCGGGGGACGAATGGAAACACCATATATTTT.

This chain links TRBV6-5 with TRBJ1-1; D gene uncertain. Germline V gene data show CDR1 as MNHEY and CDR2 as SVGAGI. Deletions cut 0 bases from V and 5 bases from J, with 13 bases between. CDR3 size: 15 residues. The CDR3 DNA reads TGTGCCAGCAGTTACTCCCCAGATGGGGAGACTGAAGCTTTCTTT. It encodes CASSYSPDGETEAFF.

The chain joins TRBV7-9 to TRBJ2-1; D is perhaps TRBD1 (6 bases). This CDR3 is built from 14 residues. V lost 2 bases and J 9 bases, leaving 14 bases between the germline ends. CDR1 and CDR2 from the germline V gene are SEHNR and FQNEAQ (reference sequence). The CDR3 sequence: CASSLTTGFAEQFF. The CDR3 nucleotides read TGTGCCAGCAGCTTAACTACAGGGTTCGCTGAGCAGTTCTTC.

The chain has TRBV7-2 and TRBJ2-2, with D possibly matching TRBD1 (5 bases). Trimming took 1 base from V and 8 from J, leaving 14 bases between them. This CDR3 spans 15 amino acids. CDR1 and CDR2 (germline): SGHTA, FQGNSA. CDR3 residues: CASSLGQPRTGELFF. In DNA, the CDR3 is TGTGCCAGCAGCTTAGGACAGCCCAGGACGGGGGAGCTGTTTTTT.

The chain links TRBV9 to TRBJ2-5; TRBD2 aligns across 12 bases. The CDR3 spans 15 residues. V trimming: 2 bases; J trimming: 5 bases; junction bases outside the gene matches: 4. Germline V CDR1 and CDR2: SGDLS, YYNGEE. This CDR3 is CASSVSSGGAETQYF. CDR3 sequence (DNA): TGTGCCAGCAGCGTCTCTAGCGGGGGGGCCGAGACCCAGTACTTC.

The chain uses TRBV7-2 and TRBJ1-6, with D maybe TRBD1 (6 bases). Looked up from germline, CDR1 is SGHTA and CDR2 is FQGNSA. The CDR3 covers 18 residues. The V gene lost 2 bases and the J gene lost 0 bases, with 14 bases spanning the gap. The CDR3 DNA reads TGTGCCAGCAGCTTAATCCCCCAGGGGAGCTCCTATAATTCACCCCTCCACTTT. This encodes CASSLIPQGSSYNSPLHF. The full variable domain, completed using reference TRBV7-2 and TRBJ1-6, is GAGVSQSPSNKVTEKGKDVELRCDPISGHTALYWYRQSLGQGLEFLIYFQGNSAPDKSGLPSDRFSAERTGGSVSTLTIQRTQQEDSAVYLCASSLIPQGSSYNSPLHFGNGTRLTVT.